These 15 T cell receptor beta chains came from one sample sequenced in a study of neurological immune-mediated disorders. TCRdb re-called the 5' RACE reads with MiXCR, one entry per CDR3 protein. The sample consists of roughly 30,000 distinct CDR3 sequences, roughly 15% of them appearing once. The sample's time point: technical triplicate 2. The sequencing input was CD4+ T cells from blood. The source is a female donor with HTLV-1-associated myelopathy (HAM/TSP).

This clonotype was observed at least ten times. CDR3 in DNA: TGCGCCAGCAGCCCGGCAGGGGTTCAAGGCACCGGGGAGCTGTTTTTT. Its translation is CASSPAGVQGTGELFF. The rearrangement joins TRBV5-1 to TRBJ2-2, with a weak D call TRBD1 (6 bases). The CDR3 loop spans 16 amino acids. The germline V gene encodes CDR1 SGHRS and CDR2 YFSETQ. The V end lost 4 bases, the J end lost 4 bases, and 17 bases lay between the germline ends. The full variable domain, with the rest looked up from reference TRBV5-1 and TRBJ2-2, is KAGVTQTPRYLIKTRGQQVTLSCSPISGHRSVSWYQQTPGQGLQFLFEYFSETQRNKGNFPGRFSGRQFSNSRSEMNVSTLELGDSALYLCASSPAGVQGTGELFFGEGSRLTVL.

This clonotype was recorded at least ten times. The chain recombines TRBV6-9 with TRBJ2-6, with a possible D match to TRBD1 (5 bases). Germline-derived CDR1 and CDR2 are MNHGY and SVAAGI. The CDR3 contains 19 residues. With 10 bases removed from V and 0 bases from J, the gap between germline ends came to 25 bases. For the CDR3, the DNA is TGTGCCACCAGATACAGAACGATAACAGGTCCCTCTGGGGCCAACGTCCTGACTTTC. This codes for CATRYRTITGPSGANVLTF.

In this sample, this clonotype turned up many times. The chain uses TRBV7-9 and TRBJ2-2; maybe TRBD2 (6 bases). This CDR3 contains 14 residues. V dropped 8 bases and J dropped 4 bases, with 14 bases sitting between them. The germline gives CDR1 SEHNR, CDR2 FQNEAQ (reference sequence). The CDR3 coding sequence is TGTGCCAGCTCCCGGGAGAGAGTCACCGGGGAGCTGTTTTTT. Encoded protein: CASSRERVTGELFF. Looking up the rest from reference TRBV7-9 and TRBJ2-2 gives the full variable domain: DTGVSQNPRHKITKRGQNVTFRCDPISEHNRLYWYRQTLGQGPEFLTYFQNEAQLEKSRLLSDRFSAERPKGSFSTLEIQRTEQGDSAMYLCASSRERVTGELFFGEGSRLTVL.

At least ten counts were recorded for this clonotype. V is TRBV29-1 and J is TRBJ2-7, with D perhaps TRBD1 (5 bases). CDR1 and CDR2 from the germline V gene are SQVTM and ANQGSEA. V was cut by 4 bases and J by 0 bases, with 10 bases left in between. The CDR3 is made up of 13 amino acids. As DNA, the CDR3 is TGCAGCGTTGTGGACAAGAGCTCCTACGAGCAGTACTTC. Amino acid sequence: CSVVDKSSYEQYF.

This clonotype was seen repeatedly, ten times or more. Since the CDR3 does not end with the conserved phenylalanine or tryptophan, this likely comes from a read error. The DNA is left out, because the CDR3 cannot be placed on it with certainty; the CDR3 is given as TCRdb lists it. The rearrangement joins TRBV19 to TRBJ2-5; the table's D call TRBD2 went unverified against the DNA. Inclusive of both ends, the CDR3 amounts to 8 amino acids. CDR1 LNHDA and CDR2 SQIVND come from the germline V gene (reference sequence). The CDR3 sequence is CASSITSA.

In this sample, this clonotype turned up many times. This chain joins TRBV12-3 or TRBV12-4 and TRBJ2-1; TRBD2 matches 11 bases. Trimming removed 5 bases from V and 8 bases from J; junction bases left unmatched: 11. The CDR3 is 16 residues long. The CDR3 loop is CASSPRVLAGVDEQFF. CDR3 DNA sequence: TGTGCCAGCAGTCCCCGAGTACTAGCGGGAGTGGATGAGCAGTTCTTC.

The sample holds many counts of this clonotype. The chain has TRBV12-3 or TRBV12-4 and TRBJ2-7; D perhaps matches TRBD2 (6 bases). CDR3 length: 14 amino acids. Trimming took 6 bases from V and 3 from J, leaving 15 bases between them. CDR3 nucleotide sequence: TGTGCCAGCAGCCGTGACCGGGGGTACTACGAGCAGTACTTC. Protein: CASSRDRGYYEQYF.

This clonotype was picked up a small number of times. The CDR3: CASSSGSRLGGYTF. For the CDR3, the DNA is TGTGCCAGCAGCTCCGGATCAAGATTGGGAGGCTACACCTTC. The rearrangement joins TRBV5-4 to TRBJ1-2; unclear D gene. The germline gives CDR1 SGHNT, CDR2 YYREEE (reference sequence). Trimming stripped 3 bases from V and 8 bases from J, with 17 bases between. The CDR3 runs 14 residues. Combining the CDR3 with reference TRBV5-4 and TRBJ1-2 gives the whole variable domain ETGVTQSPTHLIKTRGQQVTLRCSSQSGHNTVSWYQQALGQGPQFIFQYYREEENGRGNFPPRFSGLQFPNYSSELNVNALELDDSALYLCASSSGSRLGGYTFGSGTRLTVV.

This clonotype was detected ten times or more. The chain links TRBV20-1 to TRBJ2-1, with a tentative D call TRBD1 (6 bases). V lost 3 bases and J lost 4, with 16 bases in between. Germline assignment: CDR1 DFQATT and CDR2 SNEGSKA (reference sequence). The CDR3 consists of 15 residues. CDR3 in amino acids: CSASSVRGHYNEQFF. The CDR3, as DNA: TGCAGTGCTAGTTCGGTAAGGGGACATTACAATGAGCAGTTCTTC.

This clonotype was counted ten times or more. This chain links TRBV5-1 with TRBJ2-7, with D perhaps TRBD2 (6 bases). The germline V and J ends were trimmed by 4 bases and 3 bases, with 17 bases remaining between them. Looked up from germline, CDR1 is SGHRS and CDR2 is YFSETQ. The CDR3 consists of 15 residues. For the CDR3, the DNA is TGCGCCAGCAGCCCGGGGCCGGGGGTCTACTACGAGCAGTACTTC. It encodes CASSPGPGVYYEQYF.

This clonotype was recorded at least ten times. The chain has TRBV2 and TRBJ2-7, with no clear D. This CDR3 contains 11 residues. V was cut by 3 bases and J by 2 bases, with 2 bases left in between. Germline CDR1 reads SNHLY; CDR2 reads FYNNEI. The CDR3 DNA reads as TGTGCCAGCAGTGACACCTACGAGCAGTACTTC. It encodes CASSDTYEQYF.

This clonotype was observed a few times. The V call is TRBV19, the J call TRBJ2-1; D is uncertain. Germline V lookup: CDR1 LNHDA, CDR2 SQIVND (reference sequence). This CDR3 comprises 16 residues. Trimming shortened V by 10 bases and J by 9 bases, and 28 bases separated the two germline ends. The CDR3 spells CATKERETRIVGEQFF. DNA for the CDR3: TGTGCCACAAAAGAACGTGAGACCAGGATCGTGGGTGAGCAGTTCTTC.

The chain employs TRBV10-3 and TRBJ1-5, with unresolved D. The germline gives CDR1 ENHRY, CDR2 SYGVKD. The CDR3 sequence is 13 residues long. Between the trimmed V and J ends, which lost 3 bases and 1 base, there was a span of 4 bases. This CDR3 reads CAISDTSNQPQHF. The CDR3 DNA is TGTGCCATCAGTGACACAAGCAATCAGCCCCAGCATTTT.

This clonotype counts as medium-sized. The rearrangement uses TRBV12-3 or TRBV12-4 and TRBJ2-1; TRBD2 aligns across 7 bases. The CDR3 runs 14 residues. The junction had 8 bases not matched to a gene; V was cut back by 7 bases and J by 5 bases. CDR3 nucleotide sequence: TGTGCCAGCACTCTAGCGGCTCCCGACAATGAGCAGTTCTTC. It encodes CASTLAAPDNEQFF.

This clonotype was observed at least ten times. The chain links TRBV7-9 to TRBJ2-7; TRBD1 might be the D (6 bases). V shed 5 bases and J shed 4 bases, with 6 bases lying between them. Germline CDR1 SEHNR, CDR2 FQNEAQ (reference sequence). This CDR3 region has 11 residues. For the CDR3, the DNA is TGTGCCAGCAGCACAGGGTACGAGCAGTACTTC. This translates into CASSTGYEQYF.